This T cell receptor (beta chain) was sequenced during a study of PD-L1 blockade in urothelial cancer. At the level of the study: Blood analyses occurred 3 weeks (second dose) and 6 weeks post treatment start.

Measured with immunoSEQ multiplex PCR; TCRdb has only the in-frame clones, and not every one. The data contain more than 90,000 clones, 80% to 95% of them singletons. Time point meaning: peripheral blood 6 weeks after treatment start. Sample numbers ranged from 1 to 8 per patient, encompassing pretreatment and on-treatment collections. Study conclusions and caveats: Below-median pretreatment blood TCR clonality predicted better survival.

Concerning this clone itself: Its antigen is still unknown.

The source material was PBMCs, sampled around atezolizumab (anti-PD-L1) treatment. The sequence was obtained from a man aged 60-69 years with urothelial cancer.

The CDR3 coding sequence is TGTGCCATCAGTGAGGGGACTAGCGGCTACGAGCAGTACTTC. As protein: CAISEGTSGYEQYF. The genes are TRBV10-3 and TRBJ2-7, with TRBD2 identical over 11 bases. J lost 3 bases, V lost 2 bases, and 0 bases had no gene match. Germline CDR1 is ENHRY and CDR2 is SYGVKD. The CDR3 is 14 amino acids.